The sequence of this T cell receptor (beta chain) was determined in a study of blood T cells in healthy people across ages (dated by TCRdb to about 2015). Study-wide context: In model experiments, template switching captured roughly one uniquely barcoded TCR beta cDNA molecule for every two T cells. Using the same blood draw, the study looked at two additional independent replicas of 1 million unique cDNA reads for two donors, one aged 18 to 29 and the other aged 80 or older. To avoid experimental bias, donors of different ages were spread randomly across the sequencing lanes. The study measured age-related changes in TCR beta repertoire diversity using deep sequencing normalized with unique cDNA molecular identifiers. Four age groups were formed from the donors: young (average approximately 15 years), middle-aged (approximately 40), aged (over 55) and long-lived (approximately 80).

Receptor amplification or capture employed 5' RACE. Sequenced on an Illumina HiSeq 2500. A second 7 to 11 cycle PCR used a sample-barcoded 5' primer and a J-beta primer mix. A unique molecular identifier was introduced onto each TCR beta cDNA molecule by a template-switch 5' adaptor carrying 12 random nucleotides. At least 2.5 million CDR3-containing paired-end reads were obtained from each sample. First-strand cDNA synthesis was performed from all RNA using the Mint cDNA synthesis kit, with priming by a TRBC-specific oligonucleotide. All cDNA was treated with uracil-DNA glycosylase and then went through a first 18-cycle PCR with the universal primers M1SS and BC2_uni_R. The original pipeline was this. For normalization, 1 million high-quality reads were randomly selected from each sample, with every read carrying a distinct molecular identifier. Instead of being binned into consensus sequences, reads that shared molecular identifiers were thrown out. MiTCR, run with a Q25 quality threshold and the strictest error-elimination algorithm, handled CDR3 identification, clonotype clustering and error correction. A nonparametric unseen species model with Euler transformation was used to estimate a lower bound on total TCR beta diversity. TCRdb handled the public reads itself, with Q25 trimming in fastp and clone calling in MiXCR, and kept productive beta chains. All rows with the same CDR3 protein become a single entry with the most common DNA and genes. The authors' filters were not applied to this entry. Across this sample there are 1.5 million to 2 million distinct CDR3 sequences, with roughly 30% seen only once. The top ten constitute 7.7% of the sample.

Results and caveats for the whole study, not just this receptor: Because donor CMV infection status was unknown, age-related changes in expanded clonotypes were potentially confounded. Bulk unsorted PBMC profiling prevented conclusive comparison of naive and antigen-experienced compartments. Estimates of total diversity from one million sequenced T cells were regarded as lower bounds and underestimates. There was a strong correlation between observed TCR beta diversity and the percentage of naive T cells measured by flow cytometry. Compared with the aged group, the long-lived group had more naive CD4+ T cells, fewer expanded clones and increased TCR diversity, suggesting age selection. As age increased, observed TCR beta diversity per million T cells dropped in a roughly linear way, and a significant reduction was already evident by age about 40.

Systemically healthy Caucasian individuals from Russia, approximately 39 in total and aged roughly 6 to 100 years, were included as donors. Ten milliliters of peripheral blood were drawn from each donor into EDTA-treated Vacutainer tubes. Ficoll-Paque density-gradient centrifugation was used to isolate PBMCs, with at least 6.5 million obtained per sample. Trizol reagent was used to extract total RNA from the PBMCs, yielding at least 5 micrograms per sample. The percentages of naive CD45RAhigh/CD27high T cells were determined by flow cytometry on a PBMC aliquot from every donor. This clonotype showed up just a few times. Which antigen it targets is not known. It has no much larger one-base neighbor in the sample; base qualities were not kept. The clonotype was recovered from a woman under 40 in good health. The sequenced sample was blood.

The encoded CDR3 is CASFASLRRREQYF. The DNA reads as follows: TGTGCCAGCTTCGCCTCCCTTAGAAGGCGGGAGCAGTACTTC. The sequence joins TRBV6-2 or TRBV6-3 to TRBJ2-7, with the D gene call left open. Including cysteine and phenylalanine, the CDR3 has 14 amino acids. The CDR3 DNA has 42 bases and is translated from base 1. Deletion took 8 bases off V and 7 bases off J, with a span of 21 bases between the germline ends. CDR1 and CDR2, per the germline V gene, are MNHEY and SVGEGT.